This T cell receptor (beta chain) is from a study of T cells after yellow fever vaccination. Study as a whole: Some fractions had low cell numbers, and these were prepared with SMART-Seq v4 Ultra Low Input.

The CDR3 runs to 13 residues. Germline-derived CDR1 and CDR2 are SGHRS and YFSETQ. Trimming removed 0 bases at V and 7 bases at J, with 10 bases between. TCRdb processed the 5' RACE reads anew with MiXCR; each CDR3 protein has one entry. The table has some 250,000 distinct CDR3 sequences, about 3.7% seen once; the top ten hold under 20%. Overall study findings and caveats: From the bulk population, abundant clonotypes could contaminate and appear within FACS-sorted repertoires. After the booster, about 95% of CD4 and 88% of CD8 primary-response clones were re-detected. CD4 and CD8 compartments shared a small share of clonotypes.

This clonotype was detected ten times or more. Its antigen remains unidentified. The chain has TRBV5-1 and TRBJ1-1; D is ambiguous. This clonotype was obtained from a man aged 18 to 35 who received the YFV17D yellow fever vaccine. Sequenced here: PBMCs, sampled 15 days after the yellow fever booster vaccination. For the CDR3, the DNA is TGCGCCAGCAGCTTGGAGTTGGGGAATGAAGCTTTCTTT. Its protein product is CASSLELGNEAFF.